The T cell receptor beta chain under discussion was sequenced for a study of CD8 T cells in cerebrospinal fluid in Alzheimer's disease (dated by TCRdb to the early 2020s). Regarding the research as a whole: CSF T cell clonal expansion was assessed with two single-cell approaches: plate-based nested PCR sequencing and droplet-based sequencing. The study examined whether cerebrospinal fluid from healthy elderly individuals and from patients with neurodegenerative disease contained clonally expanded T cells. The droplet-based CSF analysis comparing patients with controls included about nine healthy controls (roughly 11,000 cells) and about nine patients with MCI or Alzheimer's disease (10,391 cells). A total of approximately 24 samples were covered by the CSF gene-expression analysis, in which Parkinson's disease patients were included.

The CDR3 contains 15 residues, cysteine and phenylalanine counted. This entry has no DNA. Sequences SNHLY (CDR1) and FYNNEI (CDR2) are obtained from the germline V gene. Acute infectious disease was absent in all participants, and all participants were in good physical condition. Biomarkers including neurofilament, amyloid-beta and tau were used to confirm neurodegeneration in the patients. For droplet-based sequencing, live CSF cells were sorted using a live/dead marker. CSF was obtained by lumbar puncture, and immune cells were pelleted by centrifugation at 300g. Each CSF sample was checked for red blood cells, and any sample showing blood contamination was excluded. CSF cells were cryopreserved in freezing medium, frozen overnight at -80 degrees C, and subsequently stored in liquid nitrogen. Before analysis, CSF samples were kept in storage for less than seven months. The research as a whole found: When the data were pooled, most of the 6 Alzheimer's patients but only 1 of 10 healthy subjects had a highly expanded clone, defined as one making up at least 3% of TCRs. A higher percentage of TCRs was made up by the largest CSF clone in patients with MCI or Alzheimer's disease than in controls. The EBV-specific clones were neither the most highly expanded clones nor enriched among patients. It was cautioned by the authors that a causal link between EBV and Alzheimer's disease is not established by the detection of EBV-specific TCRs in CSF. Only samples with detectable clones went into the overall clonality comparison: about eleven healthy, 5 MCI, 5 AD, and 6 PD.

Libraries were made using 10x single-cell sequencing. Profiling of CSF cells was done with 10X Genomics single-cell V(D)J and 5' gene-expression libraries. CSF single-cell TCR libraries were sequenced on an Illumina NextSeq550. As for the original processing: V(D)J reads were aligned to the vdj-GRCh38 alts ensemble 2.0.0 reference and processed with the Cell Ranger vdj pipeline. Clonotypes were defined as cell barcodes sharing the same set of productive CDR3 nucleotide sequences. To connect clonality with transcriptional profiles, clonotype information was added to the gene-expression metadata in Seurat v3.0. Exclusion was applied to CSF cells with more than 1,800 genes, more than 7,500 UMIs or more than 10% mitochondrial reads. CDR3-beta sequences were compared against VDJdb to identify TCRs with known antigen specificity. Clone sharing was examined by network analysis using the R package qgraph, in which only TCRs with complete alpha and beta chains were included. Following TCRdb reprocessing, every CDR3 protein sequence forms one entry, and DNA is not provided. The V and J calls reflect TCRdb's pipeline rather than the authors' work. The sample table holds 650 to 750 distinct CDR3 sequences. Around 34% of the sample is held by the ten biggest clonotypes.

This clonotype comes out as medium-sized (0.01 to 0.1%) from its frequency, since no count is listed. This receptor's antigen is unknown. Specimen: cerebrospinal fluid. The V gene is TRBV2 and the J gene is TRBJ1-1; TCRdb calls TRBD1, which cannot be checked without DNA. The receptor was isolated from a human donor with Alzheimer's disease. For the CDR3, the sequence is CASSPPGRMNTEAFF.